The 13 T cell receptor beta chains below were found in one sample sequenced in a study of cytomegalovirus exposure and HLA in healthy donors. It was with 60 Vbeta and 13 Jbeta primers that the PCR ran. Libraries were prepared by immunoSEQ multiplex PCR; TCRdb keeps only in-frame clonotypes and omits some of them. The sample consists of about 180,000 clones, about 81% of them appearing once. Sequencing was done on a sample of PBMCs. These receptors were obtained from a man aged 35-49 years in good health and CMV-seronegative.

The genes are TRBV29-1 and TRBJ2-1; the D is unclear. Germline V gene data show CDR1 as SQVTM and CDR2 as ANQGSEA. The CDR3 runs to 13 residues. V dropped 1 base and J dropped 3 bases, with 7 bases sitting between them. The CDR3 loop reads CSVEAPNYNEQFF. CDR3 in DNA: TGCAGCGTTGAAGCCCCTAACTACAATGAGCAGTTCTTC.

The rearrangement links TRBV2 to TRBJ1-4; 8 nucleotides match TRBD1. CDR3 size: 12 residues. V shed 8 bases and J 7 bases; nucleotides not matched to a gene: 3. Germline V gene data show CDR1 as SNHLY and CDR2 as FYNNEI. CDR3 loop: CASAGGGEKLFF. In DNA, the CDR3 is TGTGCCAGCGCAGGGGGCGGTGAAAAACTGTTTTTT.

The rearrangement uses TRBV6-5 and TRBJ2-7; D ambiguous. Germline V gives CDR1 MNHEY, CDR2 SVGAGI. V lost 2 bases, J lost 1 base, and 12 bases lay in between. This CDR3 contains 15 residues. CDR3 amino acids: CASSYAAVGSYEQYF. CDR3 coding DNA: TGTGCCAGCAGTTACGCGGCGGTGGGTTCCTACGAGCAGTACTTC.

The rearrangement links TRBV28 to TRBJ1-2; D may be TRBD1 (6 bases). CDR1 MDHEN and CDR2 SYDVKM come from the germline V gene. Trimming pared 1 base from V and 8 bases from J, leaving 14 bases between. This CDR3 is 14 amino acids long. CDR3 bases: TGTGCCAGCAGTTTATCGGGGGGGGCGGGAGGCTACACCTTC. Translating it yields CASSLSGGAGGYTF.

This chain connects TRBV6-1 to TRBJ2-1; perhaps TRBD2 as D (6 bases). V lost 6 bases, J lost 3 bases, and 15 bases lay in between. The germline V gene encodes CDR1 MNHNS and CDR2 SASEGT. CDR3 length: 15 amino acids. The CDR3 bases are TGTGCCAGCAGGACGGCGGGGCCAATCTACAATGAGCAGTTCTTC. Its protein is CASRTAGPIYNEQFF.

This sequence joins TRBV2 and TRBJ2-7; 9 bases are a match to TRBD1. V trimming: 1 base; J trimming: 7 bases; junction bases outside the gene matches: 17. Germline loops: CDR1 SNHLY, CDR2 FYNNEI. CDR3 length: 18 amino acids. The CDR3, as DNA: TGTGCCAGCAGTGAAGGGCTATGGGGACAGGGCGGTCGGGTTGAGCAGTACTTC. Translated: CASSEGLWGQGGRVEQYF.

The chain employs TRBV15 and TRBJ2-7; D not certain. The CDR3 covers 13 residues. Germline loops: CDR1 LNHNV, CDR2 YYDKDF (reference sequence). V dropped 1 base and J dropped 1 base, with 5 bases sitting between them. Here the CDR3 DNA reads TGTGCCACCAGCAGAGTTCAATCCTACGAGCAGTACTTC. The encoded protein is CATSRVQSYEQYF.

The chain has TRBV27 and TRBJ1-2; a weak D match, TRBD1 (5 bases). The V gene's germline CDR1 is MNHEY and CDR2 SMNVEV (reference sequence). V lost 1 base, J lost 2 bases, and 8 bases lay in between. This CDR3 has 14 residues. CDR3 protein: CASSLWAGNYGYTF. CDR3 DNA sequence: TGTGCCAGCAGTTTATGGGCAGGGAACTATGGCTACACCTTC.

This chain links TRBV7-9 with TRBJ1-6; no clear D gene. Germline V gene lookup returns CDR1 SEHNR and CDR2 FQNEAQ (reference sequence). The CDR3 length is 15 residues. Trimming took off 3 bases at V and 7 bases at J, with 13 bases between the two ends. CDR3 coding DNA: TGTGCCAGCAGCTTGACCGGAACGAGGAATTCACCCCTCCACTTT. This codes for CASSLTGTRNSPLHF.

The chain carries TRBV7-8 and TRBJ2-7; TRBD1 matches at 7 bases. The ends lost 4 bases at V and 3 bases at J; junction bases unmatched: 6. Germline values: CDR1 SGHVS, CDR2 FQNEAQ. The CDR3 is 14 amino acids. This chain's CDR3 is CASSSDRVGYEQYF. In DNA, the CDR3 is TGTGCCAGCAGCTCCGACAGGGTCGGCTACGAGCAGTACTTC.

The chain carries TRBV28 and TRBJ2-5, with TRBD1 matching 8 bases. V was clipped by 11 bases and J by 13 bases; unmatched bases: 15. This CDR3 comprises 12 residues. The V gene's germline CDR1 is MDHEN and CDR2 SYDVKM. CDR3 nucleotides: TGTGCCGTATTGGGACAGACAGGGGTATGGTACTTC. It yields the protein CAVLGQTGVWYF.

In this sample, this clone turned up a few times. The chain uses TRBV28 and TRBJ1-3; D is undetermined. Germline values: CDR1 MDHEN, CDR2 SYDVKM. This CDR3 comprises 16 residues. V was pared by 6 bases and J by 0 bases, with 15 bases between. The CDR3 DNA reads as TGTGCCAGCAGAACCGGGATATTCCTCTCTGGAAACACCATATATTTT. Translation gives CASRTGIFLSGNTIYF.

The gene calls are TRBV19 and TRBJ1-1; no reliable D call. The CDR3 spans 16 residues. Germline V CDR1 and CDR2: LNHDA, SQIVND (reference sequence). Trimming took off 5 bases at V and 11 bases at J, with 27 bases between the two ends. The CDR3 bases are TGTGCCAGTAGTGAAGATTCCCCGGGGATTACTCCTCAGGCTTTCTTT. Amino acid sequence: CASSEDSPGITPQAFF.